This TCR beta chain was sequenced in a study of metastatic and nonmetastatic thyroid tumors. Study as a whole: Thyroid patients, malignant and benign, had repertoires compared across blood and tumor or nodule tissue. Study outcomes and limitations: For both blood and tumor, malignant thyroid tumors reportedly showed significantly higher TCR beta diversity than benign nodules did.

Per the germline V gene, CDR1 is SGHDN and CDR2 is FVKESK. This CDR3 contains 11 residues. V dropped 3 bases and J dropped 5 bases, with 4 bases sitting between them. This clone was seen ten or more times. Its antigen is currently unknown. Nobody among the patients had been given any treatment before thyroid surgery. As handled by the study authors: The study took CDR3 differences across clinicopathological groups and made a distant-metastasis classifier for papillary thyroid cancer from them. TCRdb re-analyzed the PCR reads using MiXCR. TCRdb's processing, not the authors' own work, is the source of the V and J calls. Of roughly 57,000 clones listed, 20% are singletons.

The receptor was isolated from a female donor with papillary thyroid cancer or a benign thyroid nodule (not recorded which). Some clones in this sample may be carry-over from other donors' samples. Sequencing input: blood. The chain couples TRBV14 to TRBJ2-5; no firm D call. Here the CDR3 DNA reads TGTGCCAGCAGCCATTTCGAGACCCAGTACTTC. It is translated as CASSHFETQYF.